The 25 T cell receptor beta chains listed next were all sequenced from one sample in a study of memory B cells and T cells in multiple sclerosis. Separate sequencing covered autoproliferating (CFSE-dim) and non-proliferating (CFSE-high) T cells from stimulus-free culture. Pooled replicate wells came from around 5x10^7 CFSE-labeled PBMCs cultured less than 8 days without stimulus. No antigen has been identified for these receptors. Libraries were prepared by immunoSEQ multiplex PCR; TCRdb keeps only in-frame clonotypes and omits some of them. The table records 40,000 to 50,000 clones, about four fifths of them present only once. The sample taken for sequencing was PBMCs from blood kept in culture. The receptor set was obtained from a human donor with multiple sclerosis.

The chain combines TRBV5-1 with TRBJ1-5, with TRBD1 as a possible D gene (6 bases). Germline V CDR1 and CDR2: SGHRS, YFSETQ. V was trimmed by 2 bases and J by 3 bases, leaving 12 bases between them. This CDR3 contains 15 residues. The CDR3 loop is CASSLGDTNNQPQHF. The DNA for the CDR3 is TGCGCCAGCAGCTTAGGGGACACCAACAATCAGCCCCAGCATTTT.

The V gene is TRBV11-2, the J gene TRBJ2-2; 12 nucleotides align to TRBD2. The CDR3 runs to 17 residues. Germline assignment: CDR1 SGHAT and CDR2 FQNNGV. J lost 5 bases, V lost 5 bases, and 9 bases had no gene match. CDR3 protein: CASSRRTSGATTGELFF. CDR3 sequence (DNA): TGTGCCAGCAGCCGTCGGACTAGCGGGGCCACAACCGGGGAGCTGTTTTTT.

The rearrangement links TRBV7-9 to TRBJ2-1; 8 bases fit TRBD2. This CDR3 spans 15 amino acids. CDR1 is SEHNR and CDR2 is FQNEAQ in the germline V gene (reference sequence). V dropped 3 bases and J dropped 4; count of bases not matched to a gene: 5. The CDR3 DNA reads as TGTGCCAGCAGCTTCTACAGCGGGGGTTACAATGAGCAGTTCTTC. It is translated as CASSFYSGGYNEQFF.

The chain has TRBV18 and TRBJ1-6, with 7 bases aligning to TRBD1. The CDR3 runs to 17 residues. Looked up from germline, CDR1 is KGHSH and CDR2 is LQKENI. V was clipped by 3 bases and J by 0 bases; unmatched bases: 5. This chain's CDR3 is CASSPQGQSSYNSPLHF. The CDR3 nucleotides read TGTGCCAGCTCACCCCAGGGACAGAGCTCCTATAATTCACCCCTCCACTTT. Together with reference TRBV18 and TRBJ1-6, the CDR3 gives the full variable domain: NAGVMQNPRHLVRRRGQEARLRCSPMKGHSHVYWYRQLPEEGLKFMVYLQKENIIDESGMPKERFSAEFPKEGPSILRIQQVVRGDSAAYFCASSPQGQSSYNSPLHFGNGTRLTVT.

The CDR3, as DNA: TGTGCCAGCAGGCCCCGGGACGCAGCTAACTATGGCTACACCTTC. Its translation: CASRPRDAANYGYTF. J is TRBJ1-2 and V is TRBV27, with D maybe TRBD1 (5 bases). V dropped 6 bases and J dropped 0 bases, with 14 bases sitting between them. This CDR3 contains 15 residues. Germline loops: CDR1 MNHEY, CDR2 SMNVEV (reference sequence).

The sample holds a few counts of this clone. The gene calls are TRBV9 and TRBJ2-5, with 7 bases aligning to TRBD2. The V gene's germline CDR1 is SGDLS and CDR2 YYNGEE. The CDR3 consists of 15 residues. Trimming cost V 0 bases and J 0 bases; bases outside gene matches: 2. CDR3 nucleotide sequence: TGTGCCAGCAGCGTAGGCGGGGGTCACCAAGAGACCCAGTACTTC. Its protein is CASSVGGGHQETQYF.

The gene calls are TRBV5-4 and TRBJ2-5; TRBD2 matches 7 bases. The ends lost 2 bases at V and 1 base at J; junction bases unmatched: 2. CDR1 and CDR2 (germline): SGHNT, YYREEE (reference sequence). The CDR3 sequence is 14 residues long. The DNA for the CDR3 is TGTGCCAGCAGCTTAGGGAGGGGCCAAGAGACCCAGTACTTC. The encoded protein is CASSLGRGQETQYF.

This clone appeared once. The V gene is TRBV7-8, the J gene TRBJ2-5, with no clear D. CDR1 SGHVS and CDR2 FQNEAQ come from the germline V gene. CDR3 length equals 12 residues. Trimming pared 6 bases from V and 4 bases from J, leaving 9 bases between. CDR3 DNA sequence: TGTGCCAGCAGGCAATCGGGAGAGACCCAGTACTTC. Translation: CASRQSGETQYF.

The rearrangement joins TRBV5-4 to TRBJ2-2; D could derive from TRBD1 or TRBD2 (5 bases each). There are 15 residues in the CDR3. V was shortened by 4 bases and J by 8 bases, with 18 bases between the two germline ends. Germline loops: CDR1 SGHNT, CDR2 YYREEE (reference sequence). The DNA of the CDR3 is TGTGCCAGCAGCCCGAACAACCCGGGGCCGGGGGAGCTGTTTTTT. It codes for CASSPNNPGPGELFF.

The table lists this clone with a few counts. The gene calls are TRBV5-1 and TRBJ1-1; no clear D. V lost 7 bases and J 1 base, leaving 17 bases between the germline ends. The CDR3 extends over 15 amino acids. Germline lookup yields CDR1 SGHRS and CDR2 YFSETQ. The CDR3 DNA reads TGCGCCAGCGGGCTGCTTCGGACGGGGAACACTGAAGCTTTCTTT. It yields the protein CASGLLRTGNTEAFF.

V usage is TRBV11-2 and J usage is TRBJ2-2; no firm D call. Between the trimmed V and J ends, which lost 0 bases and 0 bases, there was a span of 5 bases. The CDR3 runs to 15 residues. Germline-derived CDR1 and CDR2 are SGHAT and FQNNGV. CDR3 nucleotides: TGTGCCAGCAGCTTAGATCCATCGAACACCGGGGAGCTGTTTTTT. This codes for CASSLDPSNTGELFF. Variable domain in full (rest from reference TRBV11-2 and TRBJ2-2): EAGVAQSPRYKIIEKRQSVAFWCNPISGHATLYWYQQILGQGPKLLIQFQNNGVVDDSQLPKDRFSAERLKGVDSTLKIQPAKLEDSAVYLCASSLDPSNTGELFFGEGSRLTVL.

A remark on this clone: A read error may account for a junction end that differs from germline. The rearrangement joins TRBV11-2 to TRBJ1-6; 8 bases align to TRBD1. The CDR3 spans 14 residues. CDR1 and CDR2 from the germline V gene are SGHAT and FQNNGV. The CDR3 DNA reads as TGTGCCAGCAGCCTAGACAGGGGAAGTTCACCCCTCCACTTT. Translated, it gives CASSLDRGSSPLHF.

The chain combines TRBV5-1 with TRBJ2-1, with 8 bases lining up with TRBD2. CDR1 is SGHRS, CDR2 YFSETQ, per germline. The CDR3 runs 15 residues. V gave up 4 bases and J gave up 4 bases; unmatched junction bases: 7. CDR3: CASSQAGAPYNEQFF. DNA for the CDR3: TGCGCCAGCAGCCAAGCGGGGGCGCCGTACAATGAGCAGTTCTTC. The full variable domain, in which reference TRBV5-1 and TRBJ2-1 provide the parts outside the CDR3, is KAGVTQTPRYLIKTRGQQVTLSCSPISGHRSVSWYQQTPGQGLQFLFEYFSETQRNKGNFPGRFSGRQFSNSRSEMNVSTLELGDSALYLCASSQAGAPYNEQFFGPGTRLTVL.

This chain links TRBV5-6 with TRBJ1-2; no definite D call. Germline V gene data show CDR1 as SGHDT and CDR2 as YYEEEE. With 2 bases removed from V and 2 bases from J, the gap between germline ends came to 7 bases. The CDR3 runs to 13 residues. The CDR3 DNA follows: TGTGCCAGCAGCTTTGTAAAGAACTATGGCTACACCTTC. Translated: CASSFVKNYGYTF. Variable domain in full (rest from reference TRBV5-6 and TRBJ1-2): DAGVTQSPTHLIKTRGQQVTLRCSPKSGHDTVSWYQQALGQGPQFIFQYYEEEERQRGNFPDRFSGHQFPNYSSELNVNALLLGDSALYLCASSFVKNYGYTFGSGTRLTVV.

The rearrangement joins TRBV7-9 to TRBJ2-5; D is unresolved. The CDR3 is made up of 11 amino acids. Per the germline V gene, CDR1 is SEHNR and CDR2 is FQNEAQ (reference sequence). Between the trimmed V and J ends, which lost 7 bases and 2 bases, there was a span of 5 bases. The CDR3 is CASMGQETQYF. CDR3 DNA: TGTGCCAGCATGGGACAAGAGACCCAGTACTTC.

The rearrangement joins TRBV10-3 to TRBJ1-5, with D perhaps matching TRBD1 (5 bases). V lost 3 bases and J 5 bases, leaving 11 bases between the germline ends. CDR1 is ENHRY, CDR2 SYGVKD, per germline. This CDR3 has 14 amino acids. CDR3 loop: CAISDRAGHQPQHF. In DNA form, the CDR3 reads TGTGCCATCAGTGATCGGGCAGGGCATCAGCCCCAGCATTTT.

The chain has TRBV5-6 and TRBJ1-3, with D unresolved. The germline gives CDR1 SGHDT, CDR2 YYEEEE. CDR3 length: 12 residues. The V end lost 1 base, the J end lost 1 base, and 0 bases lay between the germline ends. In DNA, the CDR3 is TGTGCCAGCAGCTTGTCTGGAAACACCATATATTTT. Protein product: CASSLSGNTIYF.

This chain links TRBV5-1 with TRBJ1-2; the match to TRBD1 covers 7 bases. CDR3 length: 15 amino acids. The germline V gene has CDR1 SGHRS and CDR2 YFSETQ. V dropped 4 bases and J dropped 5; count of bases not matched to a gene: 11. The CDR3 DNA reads TGCGCCAGCAGCGCGACAGGGACCGTCGGTTATGGCTACACCTTC. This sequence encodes CASSATGTVGYGYTF.

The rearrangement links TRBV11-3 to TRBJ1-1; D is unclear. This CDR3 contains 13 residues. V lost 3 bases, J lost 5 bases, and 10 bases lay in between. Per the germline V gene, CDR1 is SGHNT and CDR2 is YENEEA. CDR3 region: CASSFAGATEAFF. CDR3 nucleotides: TGTGCCAGCAGCTTCGCCGGAGCTACTGAAGCTTTCTTT.

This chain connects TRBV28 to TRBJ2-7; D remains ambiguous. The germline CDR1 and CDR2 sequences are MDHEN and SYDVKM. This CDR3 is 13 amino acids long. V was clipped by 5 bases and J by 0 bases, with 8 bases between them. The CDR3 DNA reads TGTGCCAGCAGTCAAAGAAGCTCCTACGAGCAGTACTTC. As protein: CASSQRSSYEQYF.

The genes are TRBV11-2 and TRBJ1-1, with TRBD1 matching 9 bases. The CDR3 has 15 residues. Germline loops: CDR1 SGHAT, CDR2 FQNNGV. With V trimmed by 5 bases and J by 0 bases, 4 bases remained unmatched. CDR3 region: CASSPRTGVNTEAFF. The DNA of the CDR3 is TGTGCCAGCAGCCCACGGACAGGGGTGAACACTGAAGCTTTCTTT.

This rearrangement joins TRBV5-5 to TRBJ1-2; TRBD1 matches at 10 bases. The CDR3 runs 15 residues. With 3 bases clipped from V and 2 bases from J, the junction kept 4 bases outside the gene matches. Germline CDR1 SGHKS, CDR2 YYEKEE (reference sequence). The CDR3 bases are TGTGCCAGCAGCTCCAGACAGGGGGCGAACTATGGCTACACCTTC. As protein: CASSSRQGANYGYTF.

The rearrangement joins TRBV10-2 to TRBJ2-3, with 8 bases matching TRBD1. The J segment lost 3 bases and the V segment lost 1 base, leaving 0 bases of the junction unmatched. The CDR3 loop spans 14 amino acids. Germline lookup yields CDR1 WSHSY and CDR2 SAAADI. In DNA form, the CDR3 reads TGCGCCAGCAGTGAGTGGACAGGGACAGATACGCAGTATTTT. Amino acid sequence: CASSEWTGTDTQYF.

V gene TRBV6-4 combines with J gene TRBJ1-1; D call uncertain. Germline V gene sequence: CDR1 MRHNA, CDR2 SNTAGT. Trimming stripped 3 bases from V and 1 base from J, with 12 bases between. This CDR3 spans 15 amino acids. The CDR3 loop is CASSERGGQNTEAFF. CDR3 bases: TGTGCCAGCAGTGAGAGAGGAGGGCAGAACACTGAAGCTTTCTTT.

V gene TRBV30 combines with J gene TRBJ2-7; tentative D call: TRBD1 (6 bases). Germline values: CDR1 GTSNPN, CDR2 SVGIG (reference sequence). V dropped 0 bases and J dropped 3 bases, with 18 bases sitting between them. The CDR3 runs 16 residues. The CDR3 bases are TGTGCCTGGAGTGTACGGCAACAACAGGGAGACTACGAGCAGTACTTC. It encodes CAWSVRQQQGDYEQYF.